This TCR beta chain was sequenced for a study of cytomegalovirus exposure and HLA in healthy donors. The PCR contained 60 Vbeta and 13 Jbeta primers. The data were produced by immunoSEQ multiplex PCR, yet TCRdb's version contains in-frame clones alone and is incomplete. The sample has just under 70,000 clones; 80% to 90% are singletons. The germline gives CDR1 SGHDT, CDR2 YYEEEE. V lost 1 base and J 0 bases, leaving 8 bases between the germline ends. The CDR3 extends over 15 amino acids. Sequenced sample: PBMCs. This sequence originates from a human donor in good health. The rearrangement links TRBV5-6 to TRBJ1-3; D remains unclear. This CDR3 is CASSLTVLSGNTIYF. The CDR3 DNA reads TGTGCCAGCAGCTTGACGGTCCTCTCTGGAAACACCATATATTTT.